The source of this T cell receptor beta chain is a study of CD8 T cells in ankylosing spondylitis. TCRdb re-called the 5' RACE reads with MiXCR, one entry per CDR3 protein. The data contain 150,000 to 200,000 distinct CDR3 sequences, 11% of them singletons. There are many counts of this clonotype. Trimming cost V 0 bases and J 4 bases; bases outside gene matches: 10. Germline CDR1 DFQATT, CDR2 SNEGSKA (reference sequence). The CDR3 length is 16 residues. Sample: blood, either unsorted or a sorted T cell fraction (not recorded which). This chain joins TRBV20-1 and TRBJ2-3, with TRBD2 matching 7 bases. The sequence came from a male donor with ankylosing spondylitis or in good health (not recorded which). The CDR3 protein is CSARDLLRESADTQYF. In DNA, the CDR3 is TGCAGTGCTAGAGATCTTCTGCGGGAGAGTGCAGATACGCAGTATTTT.